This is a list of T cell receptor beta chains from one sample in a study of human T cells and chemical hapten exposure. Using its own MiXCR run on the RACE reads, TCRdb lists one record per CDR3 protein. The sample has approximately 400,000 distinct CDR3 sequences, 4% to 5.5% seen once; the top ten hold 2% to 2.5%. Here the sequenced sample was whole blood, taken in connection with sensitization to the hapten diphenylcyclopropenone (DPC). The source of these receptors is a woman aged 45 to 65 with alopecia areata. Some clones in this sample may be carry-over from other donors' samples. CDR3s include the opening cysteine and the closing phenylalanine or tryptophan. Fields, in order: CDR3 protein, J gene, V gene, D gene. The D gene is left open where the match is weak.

CASSGTQAEIDTDTQYF,TRBJ2-3,TRBV10-2,-
CASSPGQGRAFF,TRBJ1-1,TRBV5-6,TRBD1
CASRGGSSEQFF,TRBJ2-1,TRBV9,-
CASEGGPSGNTIYF,TRBJ1-3,TRBV9,-
CASSSWTGGHPWPQHF,TRBJ1-5,TRBV7-8,TRBD1
CASSPGQGRNEKLFF,TRBJ1-4,TRBV16,TRBD1
CASSPVGSAGDTQYF,TRBJ2-3,TRBV7-2,-
CASSESNQPQHF,TRBJ1-5,TRBV10-1,-
CASSERREQFF,TRBJ2-1,TRBV10-2,-
CASSPLDRGEQFF,TRBJ2-1,TRBV18,TRBD1
CASSVYGVNTEAFF,TRBJ1-1,TRBV16,-
CASSQDLGGAGTEAFF,TRBJ1-1,TRBV4-2,-
CASSYRAGATQYF,TRBJ2-5,TRBV6-2/TRBV6-3,TRBD2
CASSFRTGVDEQFF,TRBJ2-1,TRBV7-2,-
CASSEATRTWNQLQHF,TRBJ1-5,TRBV5-5,-
CASSSHGSQETQYF,TRBJ2-5,TRBV27,-
CASSQDLTSFNEQFF,TRBJ2-1,TRBV4-1,-
CASSLEGLPNQPQHF,TRBJ1-5,TRBV5-5,-
CASSPDTFLYGYTF,TRBJ1-2,TRBV12-3/TRBV12-4,-
CSALDRVRVRTTEAFF,TRBJ1-1,TRBV20-1,TRBD1
CASSLSRVGVGYTF,TRBJ1-2,TRBV12-3/TRBV12-4,-
CASTRTSGRGYEQYF,TRBJ2-7,TRBV28,TRBD2
CASSGGETFYEQYF,TRBJ2-7,TRBV6-1,-
CASSQDILNTEAFF,TRBJ1-1,TRBV4-1,-
CASKVGNQPQHF,TRBJ1-5,TRBV27,-
CSSGQGETGELFF,TRBJ2-2,TRBV20-1,TRBD1
CASRGTSHTGELFF,TRBJ2-2,TRBV6-2/TRBV6-3,TRBD2
CASSNKWTGATGEQYF,TRBJ2-7,TRBV12-3/TRBV12-4,TRBD1
CSVRGSTENTGELFF,TRBJ2-2,TRBV29-1,-
CASSLAGGNYGYTF,TRBJ1-2,TRBV7-2,TRBD1
CASSLGRDYGYTF,TRBJ1-2,TRBV5-6,-
CAISETSGGDTQYF,TRBJ2-3,TRBV10-3,TRBD2
CASSYSNPLAGVNEQFF,TRBJ2-1,TRBV6-6,TRBD2
CASSLAGRDEQYF,TRBJ2-7,TRBV7-9,-